These 27 T cell receptor beta chains were sequenced from one sample in a study of T cells after yellow fever vaccination. TCRdb recomputed calls from the 5' RACE reads with MiXCR, one row per CDR3 protein. The table records under 300,000 distinct CDR3 sequences, roughly 13% of them present only once. The specimen was CD4+ T cells sorted from PBMCs, collected 45 days after the yellow fever booster vaccination. The receptors were gathered from a man aged 30-40 years who received the YFV17D yellow fever vaccine.

This clonotype came up a few times. This chain connects TRBV12-3 or TRBV12-4 to TRBJ1-4, with a weak D call TRBD1 (6 bases). The CDR3 has 12 residues. The germline V and J ends were trimmed by 6 bases and 8 bases, with 10 bases remaining between them. DNA for the CDR3: TGTGCCAGCAGCAGGGGATACGAAAAACTGTTTTTT. This translates into CASSRGYEKLFF.

This clonotype was detected a few times. V gene TRBV5-1 combines with J gene TRBJ2-3; 14 nucleotides agree with TRBD2. Germline trimming cut 3 bases from V and 5 bases from J; bases unmatched to any gene: 8. The CDR3 runs 17 residues. The germline CDR1 and CDR2 sequences are SGHRS and YFSETQ. Here the CDR3 reads CASSSTSGRALGDTQYF. DNA for the CDR3: TGCGCCAGCAGCTCGACTAGCGGGAGGGCCTTGGGAGATACGCAGTATTTT.

CDR3 sequence: CASQTSGTGTGELFF. CDR3 bases: TGCGCCAGCCAGACTAGCGGGACTGGCACCGGGGAGCTGTTTTTT. The gene calls are TRBV5-1 and TRBJ2-2, with 11 bases aligning to TRBD2. CDR1 and CDR2 (germline): SGHRS, YFSETQ. Unmatched junction bases numbered 6, after V lost 7 bases and J lost 4 bases. This CDR3 is built from 15 residues.

The sample holds a few counts of this clonotype. The genes are TRBV5-5 and TRBJ2-5; weak D call: TRBD1 (6 bases). The CDR3 length is 14 residues. The germline CDR1 and CDR2 sequences are SGHKS and YYEKEE (reference sequence). V was clipped by 3 bases and J by 0 bases, with 9 bases between them. The CDR3 loop reads CASSSGTNQETQYF. The CDR3 bases are TGTGCCAGCAGCTCCGGGACAAACCAAGAGACCCAGTACTTC.

On this clonotype: A read error may produce the germline difference seen at one junction end. The chain uses TRBV12-3 or TRBV12-4 and TRBJ2-5; TRBD2 might be the D (5 bases). The CDR3 consists of 13 residues. CDR3 in amino acids: CARSSGLQENQYF. For the CDR3, the DNA is TGTGCCAGAAGCTCTGGACTCCAAGAGAACCAGTACTTC.

In its sample, this clonotype was seen many times. V is TRBV20-1 and J is TRBJ2-5, with 11 positions matching TRBD2. Germline CDR1 is DFQATT and CDR2 is SNEGSKA (reference sequence). The CDR3 is 15 amino acids. V trimming: 6 bases; J trimming: 5 bases; junction bases outside the gene matches: 11. CDR3 protein: CSAPAHLAGGETQYF. CDR3 bases: TGCAGTGCCCCAGCCCACCTAGCGGGAGGCGAGACCCAGTACTTC.

The chain carries TRBV27 and TRBJ2-1, with D perhaps TRBD1 (5 bases). V lost 6 bases, J lost 7 bases, and 19 bases lay in between. Germline V gives CDR1 MNHEY, CDR2 SMNVEV (reference sequence). The CDR3 runs to 15 residues. This CDR3 reads CASSRPQGIGNEQFF. The CDR3 DNA is TGTGCCAGCAGCCGCCCGCAGGGAATAGGGAATGAGCAGTTCTTC.

This clonotype showed up just a few times. The CDR3 nucleotides read TGTGCCAGCACCTTTGGGGGGAACACTGAAGCTTTCTTT. Its protein product is CASTFGGNTEAFF. The rearrangement joins TRBV12-3 or TRBV12-4 to TRBJ1-1; weak D call: TRBD1 (5 bases). V shed 7 bases and J shed 1 base, with 10 bases lying between them. The CDR3 covers 13 residues.

This clonotype was counted a few times. The J gene is TRBJ1-6, the V gene TRBV4-3; D ambiguous. Per germline, CDR1 LGHNA and CDR2 YSLEER. V dropped 0 bases and J dropped 0 bases, with 9 bases sitting between them. The CDR3 is made up of 17 amino acids. CDR3 DNA sequence: TGCGCCAGCAGCCAAGATCCCACCAGCTCCTATAATTCACCCCTCCACTTT. Translation: CASSQDPTSSYNSPLHF.

J is TRBJ2-7 and V is TRBV6-1; 8 bases agree with TRBD1. J gave up 3 bases and V 5 bases, and 6 bases lay outside the gene matches. The germline gives CDR1 MNHNS, CDR2 SASEGT. This CDR3 spans 14 amino acids. CDR3 region: CASSKSGQGYEQYF. The CDR3, as DNA: TGTGCCAGCAGTAAATCCGGACAGGGCTACGAGCAGTACTTC.

This clonotype was observed a few times. Here the CDR3 reads CASSVTSTSYEQYF. The CDR3 nucleotides are TGTGCCAGCAGCGTAACTAGTACCTCCTACGAGCAGTACTTC. The rearrangement joins TRBV9 to TRBJ2-7; possible D gene TRBD2, 5 bases. The CDR3 contains 14 residues. V was pared by 1 base and J by 0 bases, with 8 bases between. Germline CDR1 SGDLS, CDR2 YYNGEE.

This clonotype has more than one count but fewer than ten. The rearrangement uses TRBV5-4 and TRBJ1-2; TRBD1 might be the D (5 bases). This CDR3 has 14 amino acids. CDR1 and CDR2 from the germline V gene are SGHNT and YYREEE (reference sequence). The ends were cut back, 5 bases at V and 3 bases at J, with 14 bases in the middle. The CDR3, as DNA: TGTGCCAGCAGTTCCGCCGGGACGGACTATGGCTACACCTTC. Protein product: CASSSAGTDYGYTF.

This clonotype was seen repeatedly, ten times or more. V is TRBV20-1 and J is TRBJ2-7; D gene ambiguous. The germline V gene encodes CDR1 DFQATT and CDR2 SNEGSKA (reference sequence). Trimming pared 1 base from V and 5 bases from J, leaving 6 bases between. The CDR3 extends over 11 amino acids. The CDR3: CSARGAHEQYF. The CDR3 region has the DNA TGCAGTGCTAGAGGGGCGCACGAGCAGTACTTC.

The chain joins TRBV5-1 to TRBJ2-5, with D perhaps being TRBD1 or TRBD2 (5 bases each). The CDR3 extends over 14 amino acids. Germline V gives CDR1 SGHRS, CDR2 YFSETQ. The germline V and J ends were trimmed by 1 base and 2 bases, with 9 bases remaining between them. The CDR3 DNA reads TGCGCCAGCAGCTTGTTTGGGGGACAAGAGACCCAGTACTTC. It codes for CASSLFGGQETQYF.

The V gene is TRBV6-5, the J gene TRBJ2-1; D might be TRBD2 (6 bases). CDR3 length: 15 amino acids. Trimming took 6 bases from V and 4 from J, leaving 16 bases between them. Germline values: CDR1 MNHEY, CDR2 SVGAGI. The CDR3 spells CASSHRGIRYNEQFF. CDR3 DNA: TGTGCCAGCAGCCACCGGGGGATCCGATACAATGAGCAGTTCTTC.

This clonotype was seen a few times. V gene TRBV6-2 or TRBV6-3 combines with J gene TRBJ2-5; the D gene is possibly TRBD1 (5 bases). The CDR3 has 15 residues. V shed 2 bases and J shed 0 bases, with 10 bases lying between them. Germline V gives CDR1 MNHEY, CDR2 SVGEGT. CDR3 sequence reads: CASSYGAVYQETQYF. CDR3 nucleotides: TGTGCCAGCAGTTACGGGGCGGTGTACCAAGAGACCCAGTACTTC.

This clonotype has at least ten counts. J is TRBJ2-2 and V is TRBV29-1, with 7 bases fitting TRBD2. The junction had 8 bases not matched to a gene; V was cut back by 7 bases and J by 6 bases. Germline assignment: CDR1 SQVTM and CDR2 ANQGSEA. CDR3 size: 13 residues. CDR3 in DNA: TGCAGCGCGCCGACTAGCCGGCCCGGGGAGCTGTTTTTT. Its protein is CSAPTSRPGELFF.

The rearrangement uses TRBV3-1 and TRBJ2-1, with TRBD1 as a possible D gene (6 bases). Germline V gene lookup returns CDR1 LGHDT and CDR2 YNNKEL (reference sequence). The CDR3 spans 15 residues. Trimming pared 4 bases from V and 3 bases from J, leaving 13 bases between. The CDR3 sequence is CASSLRDTNYNEQFF. The CDR3 bases are TGTGCCAGCAGCCTCCGGGACACCAACTACAATGAGCAGTTCTTC.

The V call is TRBV7-9, the J call TRBJ2-5; weak D call: TRBD2 (5 bases). Trimming took 0 bases from V and 2 from J, leaving 10 bases between them. The length of the CDR3 is 15 residues. In germline, CDR1 is SEHNR, CDR2 FQNEAQ (reference sequence). CDR3 region: CASSLAEGRQETQYF. CDR3 nucleotide sequence: TGTGCCAGCAGCTTAGCTGAGGGCCGGCAAGAGACCCAGTACTTC.

The V call is TRBV29-1, the J call TRBJ2-5; D is uncertain. V was trimmed by 6 bases and J by 2 bases, leaving 10 bases between them. This CDR3 spans 12 amino acids. Germline CDR1 is SQVTM and CDR2 is ANQGSEA. The DNA for the CDR3 is TGCAGCGTCCAAGGGATACAAGAGACCCAGTACTTC. Protein product: CSVQGIQETQYF.

This clonotype was seen a few times. The chain is built from TRBV5-1 and TRBJ2-2, with TRBD2 matching over 7 bases. Per the germline V gene, CDR1 is SGHRS and CDR2 is YFSETQ. The CDR3 extends over 15 amino acids. V trimming: 1 base; J trimming: 5 bases; junction bases outside the gene matches: 5. For the CDR3, the DNA is TGCGCCAGCAGCTTGTTAGCGGGTTCGACCGGGGAGCTGTTTTTT. Translation: CASSLLAGSTGELFF.

A few counts support this clonotype. The CDR3 DNA is TGCAGTGCCGCCGGGACAGGGACTGGAAACACCATATATTTT. Its translation is CSAAGTGTGNTIYF. The chain links TRBV20-1 to TRBJ1-3, with TRBD1 identical over 9 bases. V lost 6 bases to trimming and J lost 2 bases; unmatched junction nucleotides: 5. The CDR3 is 14 amino acids. In germline, CDR1 is DFQATT, CDR2 SNEGSKA (reference sequence).

The chain employs TRBV20-1 and TRBJ2-7; 7 bases match TRBD1. Germline V gene data show CDR1 as DFQATT and CDR2 as SNEGSKA (reference sequence). The CDR3 is 15 residues long. V trimming: 4 bases; J trimming: 5 bases; junction bases outside the gene matches: 14. The CDR3 is CSATAGGQAYNEQYF. For the CDR3, the DNA is TGCAGTGCTACCGCCGGTGGACAGGCATACAACGAGCAGTACTTC.

This clonotype showed up many times. The rearrangement uses TRBV6-6 and TRBJ1-1, with D uncertain. The CDR3 is 11 amino acids. V dropped 7 bases and J dropped 4 bases, with 7 bases sitting between them. The germline gives CDR1 MNHNY, CDR2 SVGAGI (reference sequence). Written as DNA, the CDR3 is TGTGCCAGCAAGTGGACCACTGAAGCTTTCTTT. Amino acid sequence: CASKWTTEAFF.

The chain is built from TRBV29-1 and TRBJ1-1, with D perhaps matching TRBD1 (5 bases). The V end was cut by 7 bases, the J end by 5 bases, with 8 bases between. The CDR3 consists of 10 residues. Germline V gives CDR1 SQVTM, CDR2 ANQGSEA. The DNA of the CDR3 is TGCAGCGGAGGGGAAACTGAAGCTTTCTTT. This sequence encodes CSGGETEAFF.

This clonotype has only a few counts. The chain couples TRBV18 to TRBJ1-4; D perhaps matches TRBD1 (5 bases). The CDR3 consists of 17 residues. From germline, CDR1 is KGHSH and CDR2 LQKENI. The V and J ends lost 2 bases and 2 bases respectively, with 15 bases between them. Here the CDR3 DNA reads TGTGCCAGCTCACCATCCGTGCTAACAGGCACTAATGAAAAACTGTTTTTT. It is translated as CASSPSVLTGTNEKLFF.

The sample holds a few counts of this clonotype. The rearrangement uses TRBV10-3 and TRBJ2-1; 8 bases align to TRBD2. The V segment lost 0 bases and the J segment 6 bases; nucleotides outside the gene matches: 4. Germline loops: CDR1 ENHRY, CDR2 SYGVKD. This CDR3 contains 15 residues. As DNA, the CDR3 is TGTGCCATCAGTGAGTCCGTGGCGGGAGGCAATGAGCAGTTCTTC. It encodes CAISESVAGGNEQFF.